Shown below are 25 T cell receptor beta chains from a single sample sequenced in a study of blood T cell repertoires in COVID-19. Generated by immunoSEQ multiplex PCR, the TCRdb table keeps only in-frame clones and is missing some. The table shows roughly 150,000 clones, with more than 75% occurring only once. The material sequenced was peripheral blood. These receptor sequences come from an older woman with COVID-19, enrolled during active disease.

The chain recombines TRBV19 with TRBJ2-1; 11 bases line up with TRBD2. This CDR3 spans 17 amino acids. Germline trimming cut 4 bases from V and 2 bases from J; bases unmatched to any gene: 7. Germline CDR1 reads LNHDA; CDR2 reads SQIVND (reference sequence). CDR3 loop: CASSTFLAGGTYNEQFF. The CDR3 nucleotides are TGTGCCAGTAGTACCTTCCTAGCGGGAGGCACCTACAATGAGCAGTTCTTC.

The chain joins TRBV7-2 to TRBJ2-5, with 8 bases matching TRBD1. The CDR3 is 15 residues long. Germline values: CDR1 SGHTA, CDR2 FQGNSA. Trimming removed 3 bases from V and 4 bases from J; junction bases left unmatched: 7. CDR3 nucleotide sequence: TGTGCCAGCAGCTTTGGACAGGGTACGGGAGAGACCCAGTACTTC. Its translation is CASSFGQGTGETQYF.

This clone has just one count. The V call is TRBV4-1, the J call TRBJ2-7; 9 bases map to TRBD1. The V segment lost 3 bases and the J segment 6 bases; nucleotides outside the gene matches: 9. The CDR3 sequence is 15 residues long. Germline-derived CDR1 and CDR2 are MGHRA and YSYEKL. Here the CDR3 reads CASSHPGQGVFEQYF. In DNA, the CDR3 is TGCGCCAGCAGCCACCCGGGACAGGGAGTGTTCGAGCAGTACTTC.

The chain couples TRBV5-6 to TRBJ1-5; maybe TRBD1 (6 bases). Trimming shortened V by 3 bases and J by 0 bases, and 13 bases separated the two germline ends. Germline CDR1 reads SGHDT; CDR2 reads YYEEEE. This CDR3 comprises 16 residues. The CDR3 DNA follows: TGTGCCAGCAGCTCTGCGGGGGGCTTTAGCAATCAGCCCCAGCATTTT. It yields the protein CASSSAGGFSNQPQHF.

The rearrangement joins TRBV19 to TRBJ1-4; a weak D match, TRBD1 (6 bases). The CDR3 covers 15 residues. V gave up 5 bases and J gave up 0 bases, with 10 bases separating them. Germline loops: CDR1 LNHDA, CDR2 SQIVND (reference sequence). CDR3 coding DNA: TGTGCCAGTAGTCAGGGGTGGGCAACTAATGAAAAACTGTTTTTT. This gives the protein CASSQGWATNEKLFF.

In regard to this clone: The same CDR3 can be traced to other DNA sequences in this sample. The CDR3 DNA follows: TGTGCCAGCAGCTTACTCAGGGGAGAGACCCAGTACTTC. It encodes CASSLLRGETQYF. The chain couples TRBV7-6 to TRBJ2-5; possible D gene TRBD1, 6 bases. Trimming removed 2 bases from V and 4 bases from J, with 8 bases in between. Germline-derived CDR1 and CDR2 are SGHVS and FNYEAQ. CDR3 length: 13 residues.

The rearrangement uses TRBV29-1 and TRBJ1-2; a possible D gene is TRBD1 (5 bases). CDR3 size: 12 residues. Germline CDR1 is SQVTM and CDR2 is ANQGSEA. The V and J ends lost 4 bases and 9 bases respectively, with 15 bases between them. This CDR3 reads CSVVGGRWSYTF. The CDR3, as DNA: TGCAGCGTTGTCGGGGGTAGGTGGAGCTACACCTTC.

The sample holds one count of this clone. The CDR3 is CASSHGGGPRGETQYF. The CDR3 DNA reads TGTGCCAGTAGTCATGGAGGCGGGCCGAGGGGGGAGACCCAGTACTTC. V is TRBV19 and J is TRBJ2-5; D perhaps matches TRBD1 (6 bases). The CDR3 is 16 amino acids. CDR1 is LNHDA and CDR2 is SQIVND in the germline V gene (reference sequence). V was pared by 5 bases and J by 5 bases, with 21 bases between. The full variable domain, with the rest looked up from reference TRBV19 and TRBJ2-5, is DGGITQSPKYLFRKEGQNVTLSCEQNLNHDAMYWYRQDPGQGLRLIYYSQIVNDFQKGDIAEGYSVSREKKESFPLTVTSAQKNPTAFYLCASSHGGGPRGETQYFGPGTRLLVL.

The chain recombines TRBV6-1 with TRBJ1-1, with D unclear. The V and J ends lost 3 bases and 1 base respectively, with 6 bases between them. This CDR3 comprises 13 residues. The germline gives CDR1 MNHNS, CDR2 SASEGT. CDR3 amino acids: CASSDNRNTEAFF. CDR3 DNA: TGTGCCAGCAGTGATAATAGGAACACTGAAGCTTTCTTT.

This clone was observed a handful of times. The rearrangement uses TRBV18 and TRBJ2-3; TRBD2 matches 7 bases. The CDR3 loop spans 15 amino acids. Germline assignment: CDR1 KGHSH and CDR2 LQKENI. V shed 3 bases and J 2 bases; nucleotides not matched to a gene: 5. This chain's CDR3 is CASSPGTTLTDTQYF. The CDR3, as DNA: TGTGCCAGCTCACCCGGGACTACCCTCACAGATACGCAGTATTTT.

The chain couples TRBV14 to TRBJ2-1; 8 nucleotides line up with TRBD1. The CDR3 covers 13 residues. Germline CDR1 and CDR2: SGHDN and FVKESK. The ends lost 4 bases at V and 10 bases at J; junction bases unmatched: 6. The CDR3: CASSPDRVGEQFF. CDR3 nucleotides: TGTGCCAGCAGCCCGGACAGGGTGGGGGAGCAGTTCTTC. The full variable domain, completed using reference TRBV14 and TRBJ2-1, is EAGVTQFPSHSVIEKGQTVTLRCDPISGHDNLYWYRRVMGKEIKFLLHFVKESKQDESGMPNNRFLAERTGGTYSTLKVQPAELEDSGVYFCASSPDRVGEQFFGPGTRLTVL.

This chain links TRBV2 with TRBJ2-2, with TRBD1 as a possible D gene (5 bases). The germline CDR1 and CDR2 sequences are SNHLY and FYNNEI. V lost 4 bases and J 1 base, leaving 7 bases between the germline ends. The CDR3 length is 14 residues. DNA for the CDR3: TGTGCCAGCAGTGTCGACAGGAACACCGGGGAGCTGTTTTTT. It specifies CASSVDRNTGELFF.

The gene calls are TRBV5-8 and TRBJ2-2; no clear D. The ends were cut back, 1 base at V and 1 base at J, with 8 bases in the middle. Germline CDR1 SGHTS, CDR2 YDEGEE. The CDR3 length is 15 residues. The CDR3 here is CASSLYGGNTGELFF. CDR3 in DNA: TGTGCCAGCAGCTTGTACGGCGGGAACACCGGGGAGCTGTTTTTT.

The chain links TRBV9 to TRBJ2-1; 11 bases are a match to TRBD1. Looked up from germline, CDR1 is SGDLS and CDR2 is YYNGEE. V shed 4 bases and J 8 bases; nucleotides not matched to a gene: 11. This CDR3 is 16 amino acids long. The CDR3 DNA reads as TGTGCCAGCAGCCTCACCGGGACAGGGGGAGGTGATGAGCAGTTCTTC. Translating it yields CASSLTGTGGGDEQFF.

This chain uses TRBV7-3 with TRBJ1-1; D is ambiguous. Per the germline V gene, CDR1 is SGHTA and CDR2 is FQGTGA. The CDR3 is 13 amino acids. Deletions cut 3 bases from V and 8 bases from J, with 13 bases between. For the CDR3, the DNA is TGTGCCAGCAGCTTCGACCAGGCCAGGGAAGCTTTCTTT. Protein product: CASSFDQAREAFF.

The gene calls are TRBV5-8 and TRBJ1-5, with 12 bases identical to TRBD1. Losses at the gene ends were 3 bases for V and 6 bases for J; bases not matched to a gene: 4. The CDR3 has 15 amino acids. Germline-derived CDR1 and CDR2 are SGHTS and YDEGEE. CDR3 nucleotides: TGTGCCAGCAGCTCTGGGACAGGGGGCCCTCAGCCCCAGCATTTT. It is translated as CASSSGTGGPQPQHF.

This clone was seen a few times. The chain joins TRBV11-3 to TRBJ2-7; TRBD1 is a possible D gene (6 bases). The CDR3 has 15 amino acids. V was clipped by 1 base and J by 6 bases, with 16 bases between them. Germline V gene lookup returns CDR1 SGHNT and CDR2 YENEEA. In DNA, the CDR3 is TGTGCCAGCAGCTTAGGCAGGGGTGGATTGTCCGAGCAGTACTTC. This encodes CASSLGRGGLSEQYF.

The chain has TRBV5-6 and TRBJ1-4; the D gene is possibly TRBD1 (5 bases). Trimming shortened V by 1 base and J by 0 bases, and 10 bases separated the two germline ends. Germline V gives CDR1 SGHDT, CDR2 YYEEEE. CDR3 length: 16 residues. The CDR3 DNA is TGTGCCAGCAGCTTGAGTGGGGCTGCAACTAATGAAAAACTGTTTTTT. Residues: CASSLSGAATNEKLFF.

The rearrangement uses TRBV11-3 and TRBJ1-1; no definite D call. CDR3 length: 13 residues. V was cut by 4 bases and J by 7 bases, with 13 bases left in between. From germline, CDR1 is SGHNT and CDR2 YENEEA. The CDR3 DNA is TGTGCCAGCAGCTACACGAGGGCGGGTGAAGCTTTCTTT. Translated: CASSYTRAGEAFF.

This chain connects TRBV27 to TRBJ1-4, with a tentative D call TRBD1 (5 bases). Germline-derived CDR1 and CDR2 are MNHEY and SMNVEV (reference sequence). The CDR3 extends over 12 amino acids. The V end was cut by 5 bases, the J end by 9 bases, with 10 bases between. The CDR3 DNA reads as TGTGCCAGCAGTCGCGACAGCCAAAAACTGTTTTTT. It translates to CASSRDSQKLFF. Full variable domain (rest looked up from reference TRBV27 and TRBJ1-4): EAQVTQNPRYLITVTGKKLTVTCSQNMNHEYMSWYRQDPGLGLRQIYYSMNVEVTDKGDVPEGYKVSRKEKRNFPLILESPSPNQTSLYFCASSRDSQKLFFGSGTQLSVL.

V is TRBV15 and J is TRBJ1-1; D ambiguous. Germline CDR1 LNHNV, CDR2 YYDKDF (reference sequence). This CDR3 is 15 amino acids long. V was clipped by 0 bases and J by 3 bases, with 11 bases between them. In DNA form, the CDR3 reads TGTGCCACCAGCAGAGAGGGCCGAGTTGACACTGAAGCTTTCTTT. This translates into CATSREGRVDTEAFF.

The J gene is TRBJ2-5, the V gene TRBV5-1, with D perhaps matching TRBD2 (7 bases). Germline lookup yields CDR1 SGHRS and CDR2 YFSETQ. Trimming cost V 1 base and J 13 bases, with 20 bases left between them. This CDR3 is 14 amino acids long. This chain's CDR3 is CASSLLGGGPNWYF. CDR3 nucleotides: TGCGCCAGCAGCTTGCTAGGGGGGGGGCCTAATTGGTACTTC.

V and J are TRBV10-3 and TRBJ2-1; the match to TRBD2 covers 9 bases. With V trimmed by 9 bases and J by 2 bases, 2 bases remained unmatched. Germline lookup yields CDR1 ENHRY and CDR2 SYGVKD. This CDR3 has 13 amino acids. The CDR3 protein is CAIAGGPYNEQFF. DNA for the CDR3: TGTGCCATTGCGGGGGGGCCCTACAATGAGCAGTTCTTC.

CDR3 amino acids: CASSLGQDNEQFF. CDR3 DNA: TGTGCCAGCAGTTTGGGACAGGACAATGAGCAGTTCTTC. The rearrangement uses TRBV27 and TRBJ2-1; 8 bases agree with TRBD1. In germline, CDR1 is MNHEY, CDR2 SMNVEV (reference sequence). There are 13 residues in the CDR3. The V segment lost 3 bases and the J segment 5 bases; nucleotides outside the gene matches: 0.

The chain uses TRBV9 and TRBJ1-4, with D possibly being TRBD1 (6 bases). The CDR3 is made up of 14 amino acids. The germline V gene encodes CDR1 SGDLS and CDR2 YYNGEE. V shed 2 bases and J shed 7 bases, with 12 bases lying between them. This CDR3 reads CASSVTGLGEKLFF. CDR3 coding DNA: TGTGCCAGCAGCGTCACAGGGTTGGGTGAAAAACTGTTTTTT.